Shown below are 28 T cell receptor beta chains from a single sample sequenced in a study of shared clonotypes between healthy human individuals. CD8 cells classed as naive were CD45RO-negative and positively selected for CCR7, excluding terminally differentiated effector memory CD45RA+ cells. Profiling relied on immunoSEQ multiplex PCR, and the TCRdb table lists in-frame clones only, not all of them. This sample has around 1,900,000 clones, with around 93% found just once. Material: naive CD8+ T cells from PBMCs. Every receptor here comes from a man younger than 35 in good health. Some clones in this sample may be carry-over from other donors' samples.

This chain uses TRBV28 with TRBJ2-3; either TRBD1 or TRBD2 may fit D (6 bases each). Germline-derived CDR1 and CDR2 are MDHEN and SYDVKM. The CDR3 contains 16 residues. Trimming took off 6 bases at V and 2 bases at J, with 18 bases between the two ends. CDR3 sequence (DNA): TGTGCCAGCAGCACAGGGTTGGAGGGGACCACAGATACGCAGTATTTT. Translation: CASSTGLEGTTDTQYF.

The chain carries TRBV28 and TRBJ2-1; 8 nucleotides align to TRBD2. With V trimmed by 3 bases and J by 4 bases, 14 bases remained unmatched. Germline V gives CDR1 MDHEN, CDR2 SYDVKM. The length of the CDR3 is 18 residues. CDR3 in DNA: TGTGCCAGCAGTTTTCTAGGGCGGGAGGACGAGCTTTACAATGAGCAGTTCTTC. This codes for CASSFLGREDELYNEQFF.

This clone was detected only once. V gene TRBV19 combines with J gene TRBJ1-1; 8 bases line up with TRBD1. CDR1 LNHDA and CDR2 SQIVND come from the germline V gene (reference sequence). J was trimmed by 0 bases and V by 6 bases; bases with no gene match: 6. This CDR3 spans 15 amino acids. CDR3: CASSPGQALNTEAFF. As DNA, the CDR3 is TGTGCCAGTAGCCCGGGACAGGCCTTGAACACTGAAGCTTTCTTT.

This clone was detected a few times. This chain uses TRBV29-1 with TRBJ1-1; 9 bases are shared with TRBD1. J gave up 2 bases and V 6 bases, and 13 bases lay outside the gene matches. The V gene's germline CDR1 is SQVTM and CDR2 ANQGSEA. This CDR3 contains 16 residues. The CDR3 DNA reads as TGCAGCGTCGGAGGACAGGGGCCACCTTTTAACACTGAAGCTTTCTTT. Amino acids: CSVGGQGPPFNTEAFF.

The J gene is TRBJ2-1, the V gene TRBV9, with 11 bases that match TRBD2. The CDR3 has 16 residues. The ends lost 1 base at V and 8 bases at J; junction bases unmatched: 8. CDR1 and CDR2 from the germline V gene are SGDLS and YYNGEE. DNA for the CDR3: TGTGCCAGCAGCGTACCCTCGACTAGCGGGATCTATGAGCAGTTCTTC. It codes for CASSVPSTSGIYEQFF.

Turning to this clone: The same CDR3 arises from other DNA sequences in this sample as well. The genes are TRBV18 and TRBJ2-7; D is ambiguous. The CDR3 is 13 amino acids. Germline lookup yields CDR1 KGHSH and CDR2 LQKENI. Trimming pared 3 bases from V and 1 base from J, leaving 7 bases between. The CDR3 loop reads CASSPPASYEQYF. The DNA of the CDR3 is TGTGCCAGCTCACCTCCGGCGTCCTACGAGCAGTACTTC.

V gene TRBV7-8 combines with J gene TRBJ2-1, with TRBD2 matching 8 bases. This CDR3 region has 15 residues. Germline values: CDR1 SGHVS, CDR2 FQNEAQ. Germline trimming cut 4 bases from V and 4 bases from J; bases unmatched to any gene: 6. CDR3 bases: TGTGCCAGCAGCTCGAGACTAGCGAGATACAATGAGCAGTTCTTC. Protein: CASSSRLARYNEQFF.

About this clone itself: Within the sample, other DNA sequences also encode this same CDR3. This chain uses TRBV30 with TRBJ1-1; D is possibly TRBD1 (6 bases). The CDR3 runs 12 residues. The germline V gene encodes CDR1 GTSNPN and CDR2 SVGIG (reference sequence). Trimming removed 0 bases at V and 5 bases at J, with 7 bases between. The chain's CDR3 is CAWSVGGTEAFF. CDR3 bases: TGTGCCTGGAGTGTAGGGGGTACTGAAGCTTTCTTT.

The chain is built from TRBV7-9 and TRBJ2-7; no reliable D call. Germline lookup yields CDR1 SEHNR and CDR2 FQNEAQ (reference sequence). The CDR3 is 13 amino acids. Trimming shortened V by 4 bases and J by 3 bases, and 10 bases separated the two germline ends. CDR3 sequence (DNA): TGTGCCAGCAGCTACCCCTCCCGCTACGAGCAGTACTTC. Translated, it gives CASSYPSRYEQYF.

The chain is built from TRBV29-1 and TRBJ1-3; 7 bases fit TRBD1. CDR1 SQVTM and CDR2 ANQGSEA come from the germline V gene. Trimming took 7 bases from V and 6 from J; bases not matched to a gene: 12. CDR3 size: 14 residues. DNA for the CDR3: TGCAGCGCAATCGACAGGGAATATGAAAACACCATATATTTT. Amino acids: CSAIDREYENTIYF. The entire variable domain, with the rest obtained from reference TRBV29-1 and TRBJ1-3, is as follows: SAVISQKPSRDICQRGTSLTIQCQVDSQVTMMFWYRQQPGQSLTLIATANQGSEATYESGFVIDKFPISRPNLTFSTLTVSNMSPEDSSIYLCSAIDREYENTIYFGEGSWLTVV.

CDR3 in amino acids: CASSPDFYNEQFF. For the CDR3, the DNA is TGTGCCAGCAGCCCGGACTTCTACAATGAGCAGTTCTTC. The V call is TRBV14, the J call TRBJ2-1, with D possibly being TRBD2 (5 bases). CDR3 length equals 13 residues. The V gene's germline CDR1 is SGHDN and CDR2 FVKESK. V lost 4 bases and J lost 3, with 7 bases in between.

V is TRBV9 and J is TRBJ2-3; D is uncertain. The CDR3 loop spans 12 amino acids. Germline V gene sequence: CDR1 SGDLS, CDR2 YYNGEE. V was clipped by 0 bases and J by 6 bases, with 5 bases between them. CDR3 protein: CASSVDMDTQYF. The CDR3 DNA follows: TGTGCCAGCAGCGTAGATATGGATACGCAGTATTTT.

This clone has just one count. This chain links TRBV19 with TRBJ1-4, with D hard to call. Germline CDR1 reads LNHDA; CDR2 reads SQIVND (reference sequence). The CDR3 length is 14 residues. The V gene lost 8 bases and the J gene lost 2 bases, with 12 bases spanning the gap. In nucleotides, the CDR3 is TGTGCCAGTCGAGCAAGTCAGACTAATGAAAAACTGTTTTTT. Residues: CASRASQTNEKLFF.

The rearrangement joins TRBV7-3 to TRBJ2-1; possibly TRBD2 for D (5 bases). The CDR3 runs to 13 residues. V was shortened by 4 bases and J by 7 bases, with 11 bases between the two germline ends. Germline CDR1 is SGHTA and CDR2 is FQGTGA. The CDR3, as DNA: TGTGCCAGCAGCTCTAGAGGGATAAATGAGCAGTTCTTC. It specifies CASSSRGINEQFF.

This clone has just one count. The CDR3, as DNA: TGTGCCATCAGTGAGCCCGGGCCTATCACCTACGAGCAGTACTTC. Amino acid sequence: CAISEPGPITYEQYF. The rearrangement links TRBV10-3 to TRBJ2-7, with D hard to call. The CDR3 runs 15 residues. The germline V gene encodes CDR1 ENHRY and CDR2 SYGVKD. V was clipped by 2 bases and J by 2 bases, with 13 bases between them.

The CDR3 is CASSSSSNRDRDTQYF. CDR3 nucleotide sequence: TGTGCCAGCAGCTCCTCATCGAACAGGGATCGGGATACGCAGTATTTT. The chain has TRBV7-8 and TRBJ2-3; possible D gene TRBD1, 6 bases. Trimming stripped 4 bases from V and 6 bases from J, with 20 bases between. Germline values: CDR1 SGHVS, CDR2 FQNEAQ. CDR3 size: 16 residues. The whole variable domain, remainder taken from reference TRBV7-8 and TRBJ2-3, is GAGVSQSPRYKVAKRGQDVALRCDPISGHVSLFWYQQALGQGPEFLTYFQNEAQLDKSGLPSDRFFAERPEGSVSTLKIQRTQQEDSAVYLCASSSSSNRDRDTQYFGPGTRLTVL.

This chain connects TRBV4-1 to TRBJ2-1, with D perhaps TRBD1 (6 bases). The CDR3 runs to 13 residues. Germline lookup yields CDR1 MGHRA and CDR2 YSYEKL. Trimming shortened V by 5 bases and J by 12 bases, and 17 bases separated the two germline ends. The DNA for the CDR3 is TGCGCCAGCAGCGACCCCCGTCAGGGGAGGCAGTTCTTC. Translating it yields CASSDPRQGRQFF.

The rearrangement joins TRBV2 to TRBJ2-7, with D hard to call. CDR3 size: 14 residues. Germline V gene lookup returns CDR1 SNHLY and CDR2 FYNNEI. The V end lost 2 bases, the J end lost 3 bases, and 11 bases lay between the germline ends. CDR3 nucleotide sequence: TGTGCCAGCAGTGAACGTCTGAGAGACTACGAGCAGTACTTC. Protein: CASSERLRDYEQYF.

This sequence joins TRBV6-6 and TRBJ2-2; D uncertain. The CDR3 has 14 amino acids. Germline CDR1 MNHNY, CDR2 SVGAGI (reference sequence). The ends were cut back, 1 base at V and 2 bases at J, with 5 bases in the middle. The CDR3 DNA sequence: TGTGCCAGCAGTTACTTCTTCAACACCGGGGAGCTGTTTTTT. This codes for CASSYFFNTGELFF.

The rearrangement uses TRBV10-2 and TRBJ1-1, with D tentatively TRBD1 (5 bases). CDR1 is WSHSY and CDR2 is SAAADI in the germline V gene. The germline V and J ends were trimmed by 3 bases and 1 base, with 9 bases remaining between them. The CDR3 runs 14 residues. The CDR3 sequence: CASSDGTRNTEAFF. Written as DNA, the CDR3 is TGCGCCAGCAGTGATGGGACGCGGAACACTGAAGCTTTCTTT.

This clone showed up just a few times. J is TRBJ1-2 and V is TRBV6-6, with no clear D. V lost 7 bases and J 6 bases, leaving 21 bases between the germline ends. CDR1 and CDR2 from the germline V gene are MNHNY and SVGAGI (reference sequence). This CDR3 has 15 residues. The CDR3 region has the DNA TGTGCCAGCACCATTCTGGGAGGAGGGCTCAATGGCTACACCTTC. This sequence encodes CASTILGGGLNGYTF.

The chain carries TRBV5-1 and TRBJ2-1; 9 bases are a match to TRBD1. V shed 5 bases and J 7 bases; nucleotides not matched to a gene: 4. The germline V gene has CDR1 SGHRS and CDR2 YFSETQ. The CDR3 has 13 amino acids. Here the CDR3 reads CASRDRGLNEQFF. CDR3 DNA: TGCGCCAGCAGGGACAGGGGTTTGAATGAGCAGTTCTTC. The full variable domain, its missing parts supplied by reference TRBV5-1 and TRBJ2-1, is KAGVTQTPRYLIKTRGQQVTLSCSPISGHRSVSWYQQTPGQGLQFLFEYFSETQRNKGNFPGRFSGRQFSNSRSEMNVSTLELGDSALYLCASRDRGLNEQFFGPGTRLTVL.

Remarks on this clone: The same CDR3 is also encoded by other DNA sequences in this sample. The rearrangement links TRBV27 to TRBJ2-7, with D perhaps matching TRBD2 (6 bases). Germline CDR1 and CDR2: MNHEY and SMNVEV (reference sequence). V was cut by 5 bases and J by 2 bases, with 13 bases left in between. The CDR3 covers 14 residues. CDR3 nucleotides: TGTGCCAGCAGTCTCCGGGACTCAACCTACGAGCAGTACTTC. Its translation is CASSLRDSTYEQYF.

The chain recombines TRBV13 with TRBJ1-2, with TRBD1 as a possible D gene (5 bases). Trimming left V 4 bases short and J 8 bases short, with 11 bases between. The CDR3 covers 12 residues. Germline V gene data show CDR1 as PRHDT and CDR2 as FYEKMQ (reference sequence). The CDR3 coding sequence is TGTGCCAGCAGCTCGGGACTTCACGGCTACACCTTC. Its translation: CASSSGLHGYTF.

The chain combines TRBV27 with TRBJ2-7; D not resolved. The germline gives CDR1 MNHEY, CDR2 SMNVEV (reference sequence). Trimming cost V 3 bases and J 2 bases, with 17 bases left between them. The CDR3 consists of 16 residues. This chain's CDR3 is CASSFTESTNPYEQYF. DNA for the CDR3: TGTGCCAGCAGTTTCACCGAGTCGACCAACCCCTACGAGCAGTACTTC.

The chain joins TRBV5-1 to TRBJ2-1, with unresolved D. CDR1 SGHRS and CDR2 YFSETQ come from the germline V gene. V lost 4 bases, J lost 3 bases, and 11 bases lay in between. The CDR3 is 14 residues long. CDR3 coding DNA: TGCGCCAGCAGCGCGTTCCAAAACTACAATGAGCAGTTCTTC. This gives the protein CASSAFQNYNEQFF.

V is TRBV5-6 and J is TRBJ1-3, with D hard to call. The CDR3 is 11 amino acids. CDR1 and CDR2 from the germline V gene are SGHDT and YYEEEE. V was cut by 0 bases and J by 8 bases, with 3 bases left in between. The CDR3 spells CASSLGDTIYF. The CDR3 DNA follows: TGTGCCAGCAGCTTGGGGGACACCATATATTTT.

The CDR3 region is CASSQGTSNWETQYF. The CDR3 DNA is TGCGCCAGCAGCCAAGGGACTAGTAATTGGGAGACCCAGTACTTC. This chain links TRBV4-3 with TRBJ2-5; 7 bases align to TRBD2. Germline CDR1 is LGHNA and CDR2 is YSLEER. The CDR3 runs to 15 residues. The ends lost 1 base at V and 5 bases at J; junction bases unmatched: 7.